The rows below give T cell receptor beta chains drawn from one sample of a study of OX40 agonist ivuxolimab in advanced cancers. Clones were sequenced by immunoSEQ multiplex PCR, and TCRdb holds only the in-frame ones, with some missing. Among tens of thousands of clones, around 84% were seen once, and the ten largest hold around 1.6%. The source was CD4+ or CD8+ T cells sorted from blood, collected in a trial of the OX40 agonist ivuxolimab. These receptor sequences come from an adult with an advanced solid tumor such as melanoma, head and neck, liver or kidney cancer. CDR3s include the opening cysteine and the closing phenylalanine or tryptophan.

V	length	J	CDR3
TRBV7-2	14	TRBJ1-5	CASSGAQGNQPQHF
TRBV4-3	13	TRBJ1-5	CASSQVPGQPQHF
TRBV29-1	14	TRBJ2-1	CSGGLAYLYNEQFF
TRBV2	14	TRBJ2-5	CASSEDRAQETQYF
TRBV10-1	13	TRBJ1-1	CASSDVGGTEAFF
TRBV5-4	17	TRBJ2-1	CASSPRTSGRSGNEQFF
TRBV18	16	TRBJ2-7	CASSHREGGAGYEQYF
TRBV2	12	TRBJ1-1	CASGILVTEAFF
TRBV18	13	TRBJ1-5	CASSRSWDQPQHF
TRBV10-3	12	TRBJ1-2	CAISRDTGGYTF
TRBV2	15	TRBJ2-3	CASSEEGGSADTQYF
TRBV9	17	TRBJ2-1	CASSGPLGLADANEQFF
TRBV5-4	17	TRBJ2-5	CASSPSAGGPYQETQYF
TRBV11-2	14	TRBJ2-7	CASSLDRGPHEQYF
TRBV5-6	16	TRBJ1-3	CASSFSSTLSGNTIYF
TRBV29-1	14	TRBJ1-5	CSVEFGGSNQPQHF
TRBV5-4	13	TRBJ2-1	CASSLATGTEQFF
TRBV11-2	15	TRBJ2-2	CASGVGQRGTGELFF
TRBV2	12	TRBJ2-7	CATSTFSYEQYF
TRBV5-1	15	TRBJ2-2	CASSLATANTGELFF
TRBV4-1	13	TRBJ1-2	CASSLRTGGGYTF
TRBV4-3	16	TRBJ2-2	CASSPVAGGETGELFF